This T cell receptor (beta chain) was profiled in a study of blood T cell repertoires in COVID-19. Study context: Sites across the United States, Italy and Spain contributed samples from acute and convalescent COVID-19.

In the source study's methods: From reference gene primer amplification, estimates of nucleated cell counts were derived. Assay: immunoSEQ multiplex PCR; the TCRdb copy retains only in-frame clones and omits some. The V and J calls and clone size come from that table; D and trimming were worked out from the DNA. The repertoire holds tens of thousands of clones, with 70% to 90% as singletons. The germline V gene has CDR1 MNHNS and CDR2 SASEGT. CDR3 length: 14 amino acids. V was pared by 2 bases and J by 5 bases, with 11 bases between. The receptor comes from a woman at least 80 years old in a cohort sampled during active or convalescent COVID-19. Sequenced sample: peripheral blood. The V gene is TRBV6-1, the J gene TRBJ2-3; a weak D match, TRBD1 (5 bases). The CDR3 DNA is TGTGCCAGCAGTGAAAGGGGTCGGTTAGATACGCAGTATTTT. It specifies CASSERGRLDTQYF.